These 22 T cell receptor beta chains came from one sample sequenced in a study of CD8+ T cells in alopecia areata. The treatment denotes: oral pan-JAK inhibitor, 5-10 mg twice daily. Isolated RNA was reverse transcribed into cDNA used as the sequencing template. Sequencing used immunoSEQ multiplex PCR; TCRdb keeps in-frame clones, though not all of them. This repertoire shows 150,000 to 200,000 clones, about 60% found once; its top ten account for 10% to 15%. The source was CD8+ T cells sorted from blood, collected at week 24, from a patient treated with tofacitinib. These receptors all stem from a human donor with alopecia areata.

This clone was observed a handful of times. CDR3 region: CASSTTGGQETQYF. In DNA, the CDR3 is TGTGCCAGCAGCACTACAGGGGGACAAGAGACCCAGTACTTC. The chain links TRBV7-9 to TRBJ2-5; 8 bases fit TRBD1. CDR1 SEHNR and CDR2 FQNEAQ come from the germline V gene (reference sequence). The V gene end was trimmed by 5 bases and the J gene end by 2 bases; junction bases not matched to a gene: 4. The CDR3 spans 14 residues. Together with reference TRBV7-9 and TRBJ2-5, the CDR3 gives the full variable domain: DTGVSQNPRHKITKRGQNVTFRCDPISEHNRLYWYRQTLGQGPEFLTYFQNEAQLEKSRLLSDRFSAERPKGSFSTLEIQRTEQGDSAMYLCASSTTGGQETQYFGPGTRLLVL.

This clone was seen many times. The V gene is TRBV27, the J gene TRBJ1-5; TRBD1 matches 10 bases. Germline loops: CDR1 MNHEY, CDR2 SMNVEV (reference sequence). This CDR3 has 14 residues. J lost 9 bases, V lost 6 bases, and 8 bases had no gene match. CDR3: CASSKTGGLRPQHF. The CDR3 bases are TGTGCCAGCAGCAAGACAGGGGGCCTAAGGCCCCAGCATTTT.

This chain links TRBV4-2 with TRBJ1-1; 7 bases line up with TRBD1. V lost 0 bases to trimming and J lost 11 bases; unmatched junction nucleotides: 6. Germline loops: CDR1 LGHNA, CDR2 YNFKEQ. The CDR3 runs 13 residues. CDR3 DNA sequence: TGTGCCAGCAGCCAAGATGAGACAGGGTGGGCTTTCTTT. This gives the protein CASSQDETGWAFF.

This clone was seen a handful of times. The rearrangement links TRBV5-1 to TRBJ2-7, with 7 bases that match TRBD2. V shed 3 bases and J 3 bases; nucleotides not matched to a gene: 3. The germline V gene has CDR1 SGHRS and CDR2 YFSETQ. The CDR3 totals 13 residues. The CDR3 reads CASSWGTIYEQYF. The CDR3 DNA sequence: TGCGCCAGCAGCTGGGGGACTATCTACGAGCAGTACTTC.

The rearrangement uses TRBV5-1 and TRBJ2-1, with D perhaps matching TRBD2 (6 bases). In germline, CDR1 is SGHRS, CDR2 YFSETQ. The CDR3 is made up of 14 amino acids. Trimming pared 7 bases from V and 7 bases from J, leaving 18 bases between. The CDR3 DNA follows: TGCGCCAGCGCGGGATGGGCAGGCATGAATGAGCAGTTCTTC. It specifies CASAGWAGMNEQFF.

The gene calls are TRBV11-2 and TRBJ1-1, with D perhaps matching TRBD1 (6 bases). Germline values: CDR1 SGHAT, CDR2 FQNNGV. The ends were cut back, 5 bases at V and 3 bases at J, with 10 bases in the middle. The CDR3 length is 13 residues. CDR3 sequence: CASSPRGYTEAFF. The CDR3 region has the DNA TGTGCCAGCAGCCCCAGGGGTTACACTGAAGCTTTCTTT. The full variable domain, rest sourced from reference TRBV11-2 and TRBJ1-1, is EAGVAQSPRYKIIEKRQSVAFWCNPISGHATLYWYQQILGQGPKLLIQFQNNGVVDDSQLPKDRFSAERLKGVDSTLKIQPAKLEDSAVYLCASSPRGYTEAFFGQGTRLTVV.

V gene TRBV5-1 combines with J gene TRBJ2-7, with D possibly TRBD2 on 6 matching bases. The CDR3 runs 16 residues. The germline V gene encodes CDR1 SGHRS and CDR2 YFSETQ. Trimming took off 2 bases at V and 3 bases at J, with 18 bases between the two ends. CDR3 amino acids: CASSLPSGTFLYEQYF. DNA of the CDR3: TGCGCCAGCAGCTTACCGTCCGGGACTTTCCTCTACGAGCAGTACTTC.

This clone appeared a few times. V usage is TRBV6-5 and J usage is TRBJ2-5, with 10 bases aligning to TRBD2. The CDR3 contains 15 residues. The V gene's germline CDR1 is MNHEY and CDR2 SVGAGI. J lost 3 bases, V lost 4 bases, and 5 bases had no gene match. CDR3 nucleotide sequence: TGTGCCAGCAGTTTTAGCGGGGGGATCGAAGAGACCCAGTACTTC. Encoded protein: CASSFSGGIEETQYF.

The V call is TRBV29-1, the J call TRBJ1-3, with a tentative D call TRBD1 (6 bases). Germline CDR1 reads SQVTM; CDR2 reads ANQGSEA. The CDR3 loop spans 14 amino acids. V lost 6 bases and J lost 1, with 13 bases in between. The CDR3 DNA follows: TGCAGCGTCCTATCTCAGGGGTCTGGAAACACCATATATTTT. This encodes CSVLSQGSGNTIYF. Based on the CDR3 plus reference TRBV29-1 and TRBJ1-3, the full variable domain is SAVISQKPSRDICQRGTSLTIQCQVDSQVTMMFWYRQQPGQSLTLIATANQGSEATYESGFVIDKFPISRPNLTFSTLTVSNMSPEDSSIYLCSVLSQGSGNTIYFGEGSWLTVV.

This CDR3 reads CACLENYGYTF. For the CDR3, the DNA is TGTGCCTGTCTAGAGAACTATGGCTACACCTTC. V is TRBV30 and J is TRBJ1-2, with no clear D. The CDR3 has 11 residues. The germline V gene has CDR1 GTSNPN and CDR2 SVGIG (reference sequence). V lost 6 bases to trimming and J lost 2 bases, with 7 bases between them.

This chain connects TRBV7-3 to TRBJ2-5; D is unresolved. The CDR3 is 13 residues long. Germline CDR1 is SGHTA and CDR2 is FQGTGA. V was shortened by 2 bases and J by 10 bases, with 14 bases between the two germline ends. CDR3 bases: TGTGCCAGCAGCTTATCGGGTGCATATGTCCAGTACTTC. Amino acid sequence: CASSLSGAYVQYF.

The rearrangement joins TRBV30 to TRBJ2-7; perhaps D is TRBD1 or TRBD2 (5 bases each). Germline CDR1 is GTSNPN and CDR2 is SVGIG (reference sequence). V was trimmed by 2 bases and J by 5 bases, leaving 19 bases between them. The CDR3 sequence is 15 residues long. In DNA form, the CDR3 reads TGTGCCTGGAGTCCCCGGGACCCAGTTTTGGACGAGCAGTACTTC. This codes for CAWSPRDPVLDEQYF.

The chain links TRBV5-4 to TRBJ2-2; 7 positions agree with TRBD1. Looked up from germline, CDR1 is SGHNT and CDR2 is YYREEE (reference sequence). CDR3 length: 17 residues. Trimming took 4 bases from V and 0 from J; bases not matched to a gene: 9. This CDR3 reads CASSLVMGQPNTGELFF. The CDR3 DNA reads as TGTGCCAGCAGCCTGGTAATGGGACAGCCGAACACCGGGGAGCTGTTTTTT.

CDR3 sequence: CASSSTDGVRVQETQYF. CDR3 coding DNA: TGTGCCAGCAGCTCCACCGACGGGGTAAGGGTCCAAGAGACCCAGTACTTC. V usage is TRBV7-9 and J usage is TRBJ2-5; weak D call: TRBD2 (5 bases). CDR1 is SEHNR and CDR2 is FQNEAQ in the germline V gene (reference sequence). The CDR3 runs to 17 residues. Deletions cut 4 bases from V and 1 base from J, with 19 bases between.

With respect to this clone: Other DNA sequences in the sample encode the same CDR3. The J gene is TRBJ1-1, the V gene TRBV14; possibly TRBD1 for D (5 bases). Germline CDR1 SGHDN, CDR2 FVKESK. Trimming took off 4 bases at V and 1 base at J, with 7 bases between the two ends. The CDR3 runs 13 residues. The DNA of the CDR3 is TGTGCCAGCAGCCCGACAGCGAACACTGAAGCTTTCTTT. Its protein is CASSPTANTEAFF.

This clone has a handful of counts. The chain is built from TRBV7-9 and TRBJ1-1; D is unclear. The CDR3 loop spans 15 amino acids. The germline V gene has CDR1 SEHNR and CDR2 FQNEAQ (reference sequence). Trimming took off 4 bases at V and 0 bases at J, with 12 bases between the two ends. CDR3 amino acids: CASSSAEPMNTEAFF. CDR3 bases: TGTGCCAGCAGCTCAGCGGAGCCAATGAACACTGAAGCTTTCTTT.

Regarding this clone: Other DNA sequences within the sample encode an identical CDR3. V usage is TRBV30 and J usage is TRBJ1-4; D might be TRBD1 (6 bases). Trimming cost V 5 bases and J 5 bases, with 12 bases left between them. The CDR3 consists of 13 residues. From germline, CDR1 is GTSNPN and CDR2 SVGIG (reference sequence). The CDR3 reads CAWETGRNEKLFF. The CDR3 coding sequence is TGTGCCTGGGAGACAGGTCGAAATGAAAAACTGTTTTTT. The full variable domain, its missing parts supplied by reference TRBV30 and TRBJ1-4, is SQTIHQWPATLVQPVGSPLSLECTVEGTSNPNLYWYRQAAGRGLQLLFYSVGIGQISSEVPQNLSASRPQDRQFILSSKKLLLSDSGFYLCAWETGRNEKLFFGSGTQLSVL.

V usage is TRBV5-1 and J usage is TRBJ2-5; 9 bases map to TRBD1. This CDR3 has 12 residues. V shed 4 bases, J shed 14 bases, and the junction held 9 bases outside the gene matches. Germline V lookup: CDR1 SGHRS, CDR2 YFSETQ. The CDR3 loop reads CASSRGTGGVYF. The CDR3 DNA sequence: TGCGCCAGCAGCAGGGGCACAGGGGGCGTCTACTTC. The whole variable domain, filled in from reference TRBV5-1 and TRBJ2-5, reads KAGVTQTPRYLIKTRGQQVTLSCSPISGHRSVSWYQQTPGQGLQFLFEYFSETQRNKGNFPGRFSGRQFSNSRSEMNVSTLELGDSALYLCASSRGTGGVYFGPGTRLLVL.

This clone has just a few counts. V is TRBV7-9 and J is TRBJ2-3; D gene unclear. V was shortened by 3 bases and J by 2 bases, with 12 bases between the two germline ends. CDR1 SEHNR and CDR2 FQNEAQ come from the germline V gene (reference sequence). This CDR3 spans 15 amino acids. This CDR3 is CASSFVRLSTDTQYF. CDR3 nucleotides: TGTGCCAGCAGCTTTGTTCGCCTCTCCACAGATACGCAGTATTTT.

The V and J genes are TRBV7-9 and TRBJ1-2; possible D gene TRBD1, 5 bases. CDR1 is SEHNR and CDR2 is FQNEAQ in the germline V gene (reference sequence). The CDR3 has 14 amino acids. With 5 bases removed from V and 4 bases from J, the gap between germline ends came to 14 bases. This chain's CDR3 is CASSQGTRRYGYTF. In DNA, the CDR3 is TGTGCCAGCAGCCAGGGCACCCGTCGCTATGGCTACACCTTC.

This clone appeared once. This rearrangement joins TRBV6-5 to TRBJ1-1; TRBD1 might be the D (5 bases). The V gene lost 7 bases and the J gene lost 1 base, with 10 bases spanning the gap. Germline lookup yields CDR1 MNHEY and CDR2 SVGAGI. CDR3 length: 13 residues. The CDR3 region is CASTYGQNTEAFF. CDR3 coding DNA: TGTGCCAGCACCTATGGACAGAACACTGAAGCTTTCTTT.

This clone was recorded only once. The chain combines TRBV14 with TRBJ1-1; D gene unclear. This CDR3 is built from 13 residues. Trimming pared 2 bases from V and 4 bases from J, leaving 8 bases between. The V gene's germline CDR1 is SGHDN and CDR2 FVKESK. Written as DNA, the CDR3 is TGTGCCAGCAGCCAATTCAGGCGCACTGAAGCTTTCTTT. This encodes CASSQFRRTEAFF.